The following is a TCR beta chain sequence with its context. The antigen it binds to is not known. Base qualities are missing; no much larger clone stands one base away. CDR1 LGHDT and CDR2 YNNKEL were looked up in the germline V gene (reference sequence). The CDR3 runs 13 amino acids, cysteine and phenylalanine included. Here the CDR3 DNA is all that survives: 39 bases in frame from base 1. Trimming at the junction amounts to 4 bases on V and 1 base on J, and the germline ends lie 7 bases apart. Libraries were constructed by the immunoSEQ multiplex PCR assay. This immuneACCESS table, as held by TCRdb, lists in-frame sequences with V and J called but not all clones. Of the missing ones, under half trace to an unresolved V gene in checked studies; the others have no known cause. The sample table holds approximately 84,000 clones, of which roughly four fifths were seen once. Roughly 9.8% of the sample comes from the top ten.

The data were taken from a study of control samples from healthy donors and cancer patients (dated by TCRdb to the early 2020s). The rearrangement combines TRBV3-1 (or the pseudogene TRBV3-2) with TRBJ1-1; the D gene is perhaps TRBD1, on 5 matching bases. The sample was blood. This TCR was sampled from a woman aged 55 to 70 in good health. CDR3 reads: CASSPTGNTEAFF. In nucleotide form, the sequence is TGTGCCAGCAGCCCAACAGGGAACACTGAAGCTTTCTTT.